This T cell receptor (beta chain) appears in the sequencing data of a study of control samples from healthy donors and cancer patients. Profiled with immunoSEQ multiplex PCR; TCRdb holds only in-frame clones, not every one. Of fewer than 100,000 clones listed, around 80% are singletons. Per germline, CDR1 WSHSY and CDR2 SAAADI. Deletions cut 2 bases from V and 6 bases from J, with 10 bases between. CDR3 size: 13 residues. J is TRBJ1-1 and V is TRBV10-2; no clear D gene. Sequencing was carried out using blood. This sequence originates from a woman aged 55-70 years in good health. The CDR3 region is CASSESILPEAFF. The CDR3, as DNA: TGCGCCAGCAGTGAGAGCATTCTGCCTGAAGCTTTCTTT.